A single sample gave rise to the 18 T cell receptor beta chains below, sequenced in a study of blood T cell repertoires in COVID-19. The data were produced by immunoSEQ multiplex PCR, yet TCRdb's version contains in-frame clones alone and is incomplete. The sample yields about 180,000 clones, over 80% seen once. The specimen was peripheral blood. These receptors originate from a woman aged 55 to 70 with acute or convalescent COVID-19.

The CDR3 spells CASSHPRLGAGGKNQPQHF. The CDR3 bases are TGTGCCAGCAGTCACCCCCGCCTGGGGGCGGGGGGGAAAAATCAGCCCCAGCATTTT. The chain combines TRBV6-2 or TRBV6-3 with TRBJ1-5; D might be TRBD1 (6 bases). The CDR3 spans 19 residues. Germline-derived CDR1 and CDR2 are MNHEY and SVGEGT. V lost 5 bases and J 4 bases, leaving 27 bases between the germline ends.

This chain uses TRBV3-1 (or the pseudogene TRBV3-2) with TRBJ2-4; unclear D gene. This CDR3 is 15 amino acids long. From germline, CDR1 is LGHDT and CDR2 YNNKEL (reference sequence). Trimming pared 1 base from V and 0 bases from J, leaving 7 bases between. The CDR3 spells CASSQAPLAKNIQYF. In DNA form, the CDR3 reads TGTGCCAGCAGCCAAGCCCCCCTAGCCAAAAACATTCAGTACTTC.

The chain joins TRBV6-5 to TRBJ1-6, with TRBD1 as a possible D gene (5 bases). This CDR3 contains 15 residues. Trimming took off 2 bases at V and 14 bases at J, with 19 bases between the two ends. Germline CDR1 is MNHEY and CDR2 is SVGAGI. The CDR3 bases are TGTGCCAGCAGTTACCGCAGGGAGGCGGTTCAGTCCCTCCACTTT. Encoded protein: CASSYRREAVQSLHF.

V is TRBV3-1 (or the pseudogene TRBV3-2) and J is TRBJ1-5; no clear D. V dropped 4 bases and J dropped 2 bases, with 12 bases sitting between them. This CDR3 comprises 15 residues. Germline V gives CDR1 LGHDT, CDR2 YNNKEL (reference sequence). The CDR3 coding sequence is TGTGCCAGCAGCCCTGGTTATGGAGGCAATCAGCCCCAGCATTTT. Amino acids: CASSPGYGGNQPQHF.

The chain combines TRBV5-1 with TRBJ1-4; 8 bases line up with TRBD1. The V segment lost 3 bases and the J segment 4 bases; nucleotides outside the gene matches: 2. Germline V CDR1 and CDR2: SGHRS, YFSETQ. The CDR3 totals 14 residues. CDR3 sequence reads: CASSWTGSNEKLFF. CDR3 bases: TGCGCCAGCAGCTGGACAGGGAGTAATGAAAAACTGTTTTTT.

This rearrangement joins TRBV7-2 to TRBJ2-7; 7 bases line up with TRBD1. The CDR3 is 14 residues long. Germline loops: CDR1 SGHTA, CDR2 FQGNSA. V shed 1 base, J shed 2 bases, and the junction held 2 bases outside the gene matches. The CDR3 DNA reads TGTGCCAGCAGCTTAGTCGGACAGGCCTACGAGCAGTACTTC. Protein product: CASSLVGQAYEQYF.

This clone has just a few counts. The CDR3 DNA reads as TGTGCCAGCAGTGAAGGTTCCGTCGGGTCCGGCTACACCTTC. Its translation: CASSEGSVGSGYTF. The rearrangement uses TRBV6-1 and TRBJ1-2; D not certain. Germline loops: CDR1 MNHNS, CDR2 SASEGT. This CDR3 has 14 amino acids. Trimming removed 1 base from V and 8 bases from J, with 14 bases in between.

The chain uses TRBV29-1 and TRBJ2-7; the D gene is possibly TRBD2 (6 bases). The V and J ends lost 6 bases and 0 bases respectively, with 12 bases between them. Germline V gene sequence: CDR1 SQVTM, CDR2 ANQGSEA. The CDR3 contains 13 residues. The CDR3 region is CSVAGRSSYEQYF. The CDR3 region has the DNA TGCAGCGTCGCGGGACGGTCCTCCTACGAGCAGTACTTC.

The chain employs TRBV6-6 and TRBJ2-7; D might be TRBD1 (6 bases). The germline V and J ends were trimmed by 4 bases and 6 bases, with 7 bases remaining between them. CDR3 length equals 11 residues. Germline V gene data show CDR1 as MNHNY and CDR2 as SVGAGI (reference sequence). CDR3 coding DNA: TGTGCCAGCAGTTTGACAGGCGAGCAGTACTTC. It yields the protein CASSLTGEQYF.

The chain links TRBV6-5 to TRBJ1-5, with a weak D call TRBD1 (6 bases). V lost 2 bases to trimming and J lost 1 base, with 9 bases between them. The germline CDR1 and CDR2 sequences are MNHEY and SVGAGI. The CDR3 is 15 amino acids. The CDR3 is CASSYGGASNQPQHF. The CDR3 nucleotides are TGTGCCAGCAGTTACGGGGGGGCCAGCAATCAGCCCCAGCATTTT.

The chain employs TRBV7-2 and TRBJ1-2; TRBD1 agrees at 8 bases. Germline CDR1 SGHTA, CDR2 FQGNSA. V lost 6 bases and J lost 4; bases outside the gene matches: 7. The CDR3 is 14 amino acids. CDR3 in amino acids: CASRFTGGGYGYTF. In DNA form, the CDR3 reads TGTGCCAGCAGATTCACAGGGGGAGGCTATGGCTACACCTTC.

The V call is TRBV5-6, the J call TRBJ2-7; D call uncertain. Germline-derived CDR1 and CDR2 are SGHDT and YYEEEE. The V end lost 7 bases, the J end lost 0 bases, and 17 bases lay between the germline ends. The CDR3 sequence is 15 residues long. This chain's CDR3 is CASFYSGSYSYEQYF. For the CDR3, the DNA is TGTGCCAGCTTCTACTCCGGGTCCTACTCCTACGAGCAGTACTTC.

The chain is built from TRBV18 and TRBJ1-5; TRBD1 agrees at 8 bases. V was clipped by 2 bases and J by 7 bases; unmatched bases: 1. The CDR3 has 13 residues. Germline CDR1 and CDR2: KGHSH and LQKENI. CDR3 sequence: CASSPTGGQPQHF. The CDR3 coding sequence is TGTGCCAGCTCACCAACAGGGGGGCAGCCCCAGCATTTT.

The chain is built from TRBV9 and TRBJ1-3; TRBD1 is a possible D gene (6 bases). The CDR3 length is 14 residues. Germline V gene data show CDR1 as SGDLS and CDR2 as YYNGEE. The ends were cut back, 2 bases at V and 2 bases at J, with 8 bases in the middle. The DNA of the CDR3 is TGTGCCAGCAGCGTCACAGGGACTGGAAACACCATATATTTT. Translating it yields CASSVTGTGNTIYF.

The J gene is TRBJ2-3, the V gene TRBV5-4, with D possibly being TRBD1 (5 bases). The CDR3 is 14 amino acids. Germline values: CDR1 SGHNT, CDR2 YYREEE (reference sequence). Trimming took 0 bases from V and 3 from J, leaving 8 bases between them. DNA of the CDR3: TGTGCCAGCAGCTTGGTCAGGGATACAGATACGCAGTATTTT. Translated, it gives CASSLVRDTDTQYF.

The chain links TRBV2 to TRBJ2-7; no definite D call. The germline CDR1 and CDR2 sequences are SNHLY and FYNNEI. Trimming left V 6 bases short and J 6 bases short, with 9 bases between. CDR3 length: 11 residues. The DNA for the CDR3 is TGTGCCAGCAGCCGGCAGGTCGAGCAGTACTTC. Its translation is CASSRQVEQYF. Full variable domain (outside the CDR3, taken from reference TRBV2 and TRBJ2-7): EPEVTQTPSHQVTQMGQEVILRCVPISNHLYFYWYRQILGQKVEFLVSFYNNEISEKSEIFDDQFSVERPDGSNFTLKIRSTKLEDSAMYFCASSRQVEQYFGPGTRLTVT.

This clone showed up just once. The chain is built from TRBV29-1 and TRBJ1-6, with D uncertain. This CDR3 is 14 amino acids long. The V end was cut by 4 bases, the J end by 5 bases, with 12 bases between. CDR1 and CDR2 (germline): SQVTM, ANQGSEA. The chain's CDR3 is CSVGQAYNNSPLHF. Written as DNA, the CDR3 is TGCAGCGTTGGCCAGGCTTATAATAATTCACCCCTCCACTTT.

The rearrangement links TRBV7-3 to TRBJ2-3; D perhaps matches TRBD1 (6 bases). V gave up 1 base and J gave up 3 bases, with 14 bases separating them. The CDR3 length is 16 residues. CDR1 is SGHTA, CDR2 FQGTGA, per germline. The CDR3 nucleotides read TGTGCCAGCAGCTTAAGGGGGCAGGGTGGTACAGATACGCAGTATTTT. It yields the protein CASSLRGQGGTDTQYF.